This entry lists 31 T cell receptor beta chains sequenced from one sample in a study of T cells in Graves' hyperthyroidism and ophthalmopathy. The investigators amplified TCR beta CDR3 regions from RNA transcripts. The study used the HTBI primer set for a first-round RT-PCR of the TCR CDR3. TCRdb re-called the multiplex PCR reads with MiXCR, one entry per CDR3 protein. Here the sample spans 540,000 or so distinct CDR3 sequences, around 14% being singletons. Input material: blood. These receptors were collected from a woman in her 30s with Graves' hyperthyroidism.

This clonotype was seen ten or more times. The rearrangement uses TRBV9 and TRBJ2-7; TRBD1 might be the D (6 bases). V was pared by 7 bases and J by 0 bases, with 14 bases between. The germline CDR1 and CDR2 sequences are SGDLS and YYNGEE. The CDR3 covers 14 residues. The CDR3 loop is CASGRDTSSYEQYF. As DNA, the CDR3 is TGTGCCAGCGGACGGGACACCAGCTCCTACGAGCAGTACTTC.

This clonotype was seen many times. The CDR3 region has the DNA TGTGCCACCCAAAGTTCCCCGAACACTGAAGCTTTCTTT. Protein: CATQSSPNTEAFF. The rearrangement links TRBV28 to TRBJ1-1; D call uncertain. The germline V and J ends were trimmed by 10 bases and 1 base, with 13 bases remaining between them. The germline V gene encodes CDR1 MDHEN and CDR2 SYDVKM. The CDR3 sequence is 13 residues long.

The sample holds many counts of this clonotype. This chain connects TRBV20-1 to TRBJ2-7; D is perhaps TRBD2 (5 bases). The V gene's germline CDR1 is DFQATT and CDR2 SNEGSKA (reference sequence). V lost 6 bases, J lost 3 bases, and 15 bases lay in between. CDR3 length: 13 residues. Written as DNA, the CDR3 is TGCAGTGCCGAAACCCCACTAGACTACGAGCAGTACTTC. Translated: CSAETPLDYEQYF.

This clonotype turned up a few times. The J gene is TRBJ2-7, the V gene TRBV4-1; TRBD2 matches at 7 bases. CDR1 is MGHRA and CDR2 is YSYEKL in the germline V gene. Unmatched junction bases numbered 4, after V lost 0 bases and J lost 2 bases. CDR3 length: 15 amino acids. The CDR3 protein is CASSQELASTYEQYF. The CDR3 nucleotides read TGCGCCAGCAGCCAAGAACTAGCGTCAACCTACGAGCAGTACTTC.

The chain employs TRBV19 and TRBJ2-5; no clear D gene. Germline lookup yields CDR1 LNHDA and CDR2 SQIVND (reference sequence). The CDR3 runs 13 residues. Trimming left V 5 bases short and J 4 bases short, with 11 bases between. The CDR3 loop is CASSFFGSETQYF. As DNA, the CDR3 is TGTGCCAGTAGTTTTTTCGGATCAGAGACCCAGTACTTC.

CDR3 region: CASSVGSGSGDTQYF. In nucleotides, the CDR3 is TGTGCCAGCAGCGTAGGTAGCGGGAGTGGGGATACGCAGTATTTT. The chain links TRBV9 to TRBJ2-3; 9 positions agree with TRBD2. Trimming removed 0 bases from V and 6 bases from J; junction bases left unmatched: 5. There are 15 residues in the CDR3. Germline CDR1 and CDR2: SGDLS and YYNGEE.

This sequence joins TRBV12-5 and TRBJ2-1; the match to TRBD1 covers 9 bases. CDR3 size: 15 residues. Germline CDR1 is LGHNT and CDR2 is FRNRAP. The ends lost 6 bases at V and 6 bases at J; junction bases unmatched: 9. CDR3 sequence: CASGRTGGRGNEQFF. The CDR3 region has the DNA TGTGCTAGTGGACGAACAGGGGGCCGAGGCAATGAGCAGTTCTTC.

CDR3 in DNA: TGCGCCAGCAGCCCCATAGCGGGAGTCAACACCGGGGAGCTGTTTTTT. Its protein product is CASSPIAGVNTGELFF. V is TRBV10-1 and J is TRBJ2-2, with TRBD2 matching 9 bases. V was clipped by 6 bases and J by 2 bases; unmatched bases: 7. Germline-derived CDR1 and CDR2 are WNHNN and SYGVQD (reference sequence). This CDR3 is built from 16 residues.

This clonotype was observed at least ten times. CDR3 in DNA: TGTGCCAGCAGCGTGGGACTCCTAAACACTGAAGCTTTCTTT. Translation: CASSVGLLNTEAFF. The chain is built from TRBV7-9 and TRBJ1-1; D is possibly TRBD1 (5 bases). The CDR3 covers 14 residues. Between the trimmed V and J ends, which lost 5 bases and 2 bases, there was a span of 12 bases. Germline lookup yields CDR1 SEHNR and CDR2 FQNEAQ (reference sequence).

This clonotype was detected many times. This chain connects TRBV5-1 to TRBJ2-4, with 11 positions matching TRBD1. CDR3 size: 16 residues. The junction had 3 bases not matched to a gene; V was cut back by 4 bases and J by 0 bases. CDR1 and CDR2 (germline): SGHRS, YFSETQ. CDR3 DNA sequence: TGCGCCAGCAGCGCGGGACAGGGGGTAGCCAAAAACATTCAGTACTTC. Translation gives CASSAGQGVAKNIQYF.

The chain links TRBV19 to TRBJ2-6; D not certain. The CDR3 is made up of 15 amino acids. The V and J ends lost 5 bases and 0 bases respectively, with 8 bases between them. Germline CDR1 LNHDA, CDR2 SQIVND (reference sequence). The CDR3 coding sequence is TGTGCCAGTAGTCGTCAGATCTCTGGGGCCAACGTCCTGACTTTC. The encoded protein is CASSRQISGANVLTF.

This clonotype showed up just a few times. The chain combines TRBV19 with TRBJ2-6; 14 bases are a match to TRBD2. With 2 bases clipped from V and 1 base from J, the junction kept 7 bases outside the gene matches. The CDR3 has 20 amino acids. CDR1 is LNHDA and CDR2 is SQIVND in the germline V gene (reference sequence). This CDR3 reads CASSIFGLAGGGSGANVLTF. The CDR3 nucleotides are TGTGCCAGTAGTATATTCGGACTAGCGGGAGGAGGATCTGGGGCCAACGTCCTGACTTTC. Looking up the rest from reference TRBV19 and TRBJ2-6 gives the full variable domain: DGGITQSPKYLFRKEGQNVTLSCEQNLNHDAMYWYRQDPGQGLRLIYYSQIVNDFQKGDIAEGYSVSREKKESFPLTVTSAQKNPTAFYLCASSIFGLAGGGSGANVLTFGAGSRLTVL.

The V call is TRBV27, the J call TRBJ2-2; possibly TRBD1 for D (6 bases). V lost 2 bases and J lost 13, with 11 bases in between. CDR3 length: 12 residues. Germline loops: CDR1 MNHEY, CDR2 SMNVEV (reference sequence). The CDR3: CASSLRGSWLFF. The CDR3 nucleotides are TGTGCCAGCAGTTTAAGGGGGAGTTGGCTGTTTTTT.

Only a few counts were recorded for this clonotype. The V and J genes are TRBV27 and TRBJ1-1; no clear D. CDR1 is MNHEY, CDR2 SMNVEV, per germline (reference sequence). There are 14 residues in the CDR3. Trimming shortened V by 3 bases and J by 3 bases, and 11 bases separated the two germline ends. The CDR3 region is CASSFRGRDTEAFF. The CDR3 bases are TGTGCCAGCAGTTTTCGAGGGAGGGACACTGAAGCTTTCTTT.

In its sample, this clonotype was seen many times. The genes are TRBV20-1 and TRBJ1-5, with 8 bases lining up with TRBD1. The CDR3 has 16 amino acids. The J segment lost 6 bases and the V segment lost 1 base, leaving 11 bases of the junction unmatched. The germline gives CDR1 DFQATT, CDR2 SNEGSKA (reference sequence). The CDR3 DNA follows: TGCAGTGCTAGAGGCGGGACAGGAGTTTTAGGTCAGCCCCAGCATTTT. This encodes CSARGGTGVLGQPQHF.

This clonotype showed up just once. The V and J genes are TRBV27 and TRBJ2-1, with 9 bases identical to TRBD1. The CDR3 is made up of 15 amino acids. Per the germline V gene, CDR1 is MNHEY and CDR2 is SMNVEV (reference sequence). Losses at the gene ends were 5 bases for V and 7 bases for J; bases not matched to a gene: 9. CDR3 in DNA: TGTGCCAGCAGTACCGGACAGGGGAATTCGAATGAGCAGTTCTTC. It specifies CASSTGQGNSNEQFF.

The chain has TRBV19 and TRBJ2-7; 10 bases are a match to TRBD1. CDR1 and CDR2 (germline): LNHDA, SQIVND (reference sequence). This CDR3 has 13 residues. V dropped 4 bases and J dropped 6; count of bases not matched to a gene: 3. The DNA for the CDR3 is TGTGCCAGTAGTAGACGGACAGGGGGCGAGCAGTACTTC. Its protein is CASSRRTGGEQYF.

The chain has TRBV6-1 and TRBJ2-3; TRBD2 matches 7 bases. Germline V CDR1 and CDR2: MNHNS, SASEGT. CDR3 length: 17 amino acids. Trimming removed 6 bases from V and 4 bases from J; junction bases left unmatched: 16. CDR3 nucleotides: TGTGCCAGCAGCTACCTCCGACCTGGACTAGATTCAGATACGCAGTATTTT. Amino acids: CASSYLRPGLDSDTQYF.

This clonotype was counted at least ten times. The CDR3 sequence: CASSEDQNTEAFF. CDR3 in DNA: TGTGCCAGCAGTGAGGATCAGAACACTGAAGCTTTCTTT. This chain uses TRBV6-1 with TRBJ1-1, with D uncertain. Trimming shortened V by 3 bases and J by 1 base, and 6 bases separated the two germline ends. The CDR3 is made up of 13 amino acids. CDR1 and CDR2 (germline): MNHNS, SASEGT.

J is TRBJ2-7 and V is TRBV18; the D is unclear. CDR3 length: 13 amino acids. Germline V gene data show CDR1 as KGHSH and CDR2 as LQKENI. V shed 6 bases and J shed 5 bases, with 14 bases lying between them. The CDR3: CASSLLGIDEQYF. The CDR3 nucleotides are TGTGCCAGCTCCTTATTAGGGATCGACGAGCAGTACTTC.

This clonotype was recorded a few times. V is TRBV29-1 and J is TRBJ2-7; D is undetermined. The CDR3 consists of 11 residues. V gave up 7 bases and J gave up 7 bases, with 14 bases separating them. Germline CDR1 reads SQVTM; CDR2 reads ANQGSEA. The CDR3 region has the DNA TGCAGCGGAGGAGACCGACCTGAGCAGTACTTC. This sequence encodes CSGGDRPEQYF.

This clonotype was counted at least ten times. The chain joins TRBV24-1 to TRBJ2-7; D tentatively reads TRBD1 or TRBD2 (7 bases each). This CDR3 comprises 14 residues. V was trimmed by 5 bases and J by 6 bases, leaving 16 bases between them. Germline loops: CDR1 KGHDR, CDR2 SFDVKD. The CDR3 loop reads CATSVGGDSREQYF. In DNA, the CDR3 is TGTGCCACCAGTGTGGGGGGGGACAGTCGCGAGCAGTACTTC.

CDR3 nucleotides: TGCAGTGCTAGAGGGACCTCAGGGAGGGTGAATGAGCAGTTCTTC. Its translation is CSARGTSGRVNEQFF. The J gene is TRBJ2-1, the V gene TRBV20-1, with 7 bases identical to TRBD2. Germline V gene lookup returns CDR1 DFQATT and CDR2 SNEGSKA (reference sequence). This CDR3 spans 15 amino acids. The J segment lost 7 bases and the V segment lost 1 base, leaving 10 bases of the junction unmatched.

This clonotype occurred a few times. This rearrangement joins TRBV20-1 to TRBJ2-1, with D possibly TRBD1 on 5 matching bases. Germline V gives CDR1 DFQATT, CDR2 SNEGSKA (reference sequence). This CDR3 has 12 residues. V gave up 7 bases and J gave up 2 bases, with 9 bases separating them. The CDR3 DNA sequence: TGCAGTGACAGGCCAGCCTACAATGAGCAGTTCTTC. Its protein product is CSDRPAYNEQFF.

The chain carries TRBV3-1 and TRBJ1-6; tentatively, D is TRBD1 (5 bases). Germline CDR1 and CDR2: LGHDT and YNNKEL (reference sequence). This CDR3 has 17 residues. Trimming pared 5 bases from V and 4 bases from J, leaving 18 bases between. In DNA, the CDR3 is TGTGCCAGCAGCTCGAATGGGGGTCAGAGATATAATTCACCCCTCCACTTT. Amino acids: CASSSNGGQRYNSPLHF.

As concerns this clonotype: Just one base apart from a much larger clone, this may be a read error. The chain combines TRBV5-6 with TRBJ2-1; D is ambiguous. V lost 3 bases and J 4 bases, leaving 11 bases between the germline ends. Germline CDR1 SGHDT, CDR2 YYEEEE. This CDR3 has 14 amino acids. DNA for the CDR3: TGTGCCAGCAGCTCGTTCGGCTTTTACAATGAGCAGTTCTTC. Translating it yields CASSSFGFYNEQFF.

The rearrangement joins TRBV4-3 to TRBJ2-5, with TRBD2 identical over 10 bases. The CDR3 totals 15 residues. V gave up 1 base and J gave up 5 bases; unmatched junction bases: 4. Germline V gene lookup returns CDR1 LGHNA and CDR2 YSLEER. CDR3 in amino acids: CASSQAASGSETQYF. For the CDR3, the DNA is TGCGCCAGCAGCCAAGCCGCTAGCGGGAGCGAGACCCAGTACTTC.

This chain links TRBV10-3 with TRBJ2-1, with TRBD2 matching 7 bases. Germline CDR1 ENHRY, CDR2 SYGVKD. The ends lost 10 bases at V and 7 bases at J; junction bases unmatched: 13. This CDR3 comprises 14 residues. The CDR3 sequence is CATREGGFENEQFF. For the CDR3, the DNA is TGTGCCACGAGGGAGGGCGGTTTTGAGAATGAGCAGTTCTTC.

This clonotype has just a few counts. The chain joins TRBV12-3 or TRBV12-4 to TRBJ2-3; TRBD1 aligns across 7 bases. The J segment lost 2 bases and the V segment lost 6 bases, leaving 11 bases of the junction unmatched. The CDR3 has 16 residues. DNA of the CDR3: TGTGCCAGCAGACCTCGGACAGGTTTTCTCACAGATACGCAGTATTTT. It codes for CASRPRTGFLTDTQYF.

This clonotype was found many times. The chain has TRBV18 and TRBJ2-1, with TRBD2 matching 7 bases. CDR3 length equals 16 residues. The germline gives CDR1 KGHSH, CDR2 LQKENI. Trimming cost V 2 bases and J 0 bases; bases outside gene matches: 4. CDR3: CASSPNRDYSYNEQFF. The DNA of the CDR3 is TGTGCCAGCTCACCAAACCGGGACTACTCCTACAATGAGCAGTTCTTC.

The genes are TRBV20-1 and TRBJ1-6, with D perhaps TRBD1 (5 bases). The V gene lost 6 bases and the J gene lost 0 bases, with 9 bases spanning the gap. Germline-derived CDR1 and CDR2 are DFQATT and SNEGSKA (reference sequence). The CDR3 is 14 amino acids. The CDR3 reads CSAGDSSYNSPLHF. CDR3 DNA sequence: TGCAGTGCAGGCGACAGCTCCTATAATTCACCCCTCCACTTT.